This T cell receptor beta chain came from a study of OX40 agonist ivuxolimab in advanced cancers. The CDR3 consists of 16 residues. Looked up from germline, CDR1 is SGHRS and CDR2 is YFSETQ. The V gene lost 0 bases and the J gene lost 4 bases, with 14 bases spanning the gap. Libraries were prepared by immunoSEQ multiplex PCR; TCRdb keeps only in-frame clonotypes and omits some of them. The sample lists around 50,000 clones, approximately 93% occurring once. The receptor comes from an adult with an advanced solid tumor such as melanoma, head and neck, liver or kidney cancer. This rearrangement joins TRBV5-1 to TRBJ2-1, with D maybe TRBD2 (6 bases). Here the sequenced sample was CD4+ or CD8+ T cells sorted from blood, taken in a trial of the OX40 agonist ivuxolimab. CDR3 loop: CASSLEGGTPYNEQFF. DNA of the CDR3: TGCGCCAGCAGCTTGGAGGGCGGGACTCCTTACAATGAGCAGTTCTTC.